This T cell receptor (beta chain) comes out of a study of vaccination and CD4 T cells after COVID-19. Study at large: Each convalescent patient was PCR positive for SARS-CoV-2 on nasal swab; nine or ten cases were mild and one severe.

Comment on this clonotype: Antigen unknown.

The treatment here: approximately nine-day PBMC culture with coronavirus spike peptide pools or control peptides (ViraFEST assay). The ViraFEST method relied on peptide pools to expand antigen-specific T cells, followed by TCR sequencing. The germline V and J ends were trimmed by 1 base and 5 bases, with 7 bases remaining between them. Germline loops: CDR1 SEHNR, CDR2 FQNEAQ (reference sequence). There are 13 residues in the CDR3. Sequenced with the Oncomine TCR Beta short-read assay was DNA taken from cultured CD4+ T cells. Once CD4+ T cells had been cultured, genomic DNA was extracted from them. TCRdb passed the PCR reads through MiXCR, listing each CDR3 protein once. The sample holds around 17,000 distinct CDR3 sequences, more than 65% seen once.

The TCR was taken from a human donor who had recovered from COVID-19. J is TRBJ2-3 and V is TRBV7-9; D gene ambiguous. Sequencing was carried out using CD4+ T cells from blood, cultured in vitro. The CDR3 DNA sequence: TGTGCCAGCAGCTTAGGGGCCGTAGATACGCAGTATTTT. Translated: CASSLGAVDTQYF. Filled out from reference TRBV7-9 and TRBJ2-3, the complete variable domain reads DTGVSQNPRHKITKRGQNVTFRCDPISEHNRLYWYRQTLGQGPEFLTYFQNEAQLEKSRLLSDRFSAERPKGSFSTLEIQRTEQGDSAMYLCASSLGAVDTQYFGPGTRLTVL.